A single sample is the source of the 12 T cell receptor beta chains below, sequenced in a study of stem cell transplantation in POMP-related autoinflammatory disease. The protocol was immunoSEQ multiplex PCR, while the TCRdb copy is restricted to in-frame clones and leaves out a portion. The table shows some 70,000 clones, with approximately 91% occurring only once. This specimen consisted of CD4+ T cells from PBMCs, obtained after stem cell transplantation. These receptor sequences come from a human patient with POMP-related autoinflammation and immune dysregulation (PRAID). A share of the T cells may be of graft donor origin.

The chain has TRBV24-1 and TRBJ2-3; TRBD2 matches 10 bases. The CDR3 length is 15 residues. Germline V gene sequence: CDR1 KGHDR, CDR2 SFDVKD. The junction had 3 bases not matched to a gene; V was cut back by 5 bases and J by 2 bases. CDR3 in DNA: TGTGCCACCAGTGGGACTAGCGGAAACACAGATACGCAGTATTTT. It yields the protein CATSGTSGNTDTQYF.

This sequence joins TRBV6-5 and TRBJ2-7, with D possibly matching TRBD1 (5 bases). The CDR3 length is 13 residues. The germline CDR1 and CDR2 sequences are MNHEY and SVGAGI. The V end was cut by 5 bases, the J end by 1 base, with 9 bases between. CDR3 in DNA: TGTGCCAGCAGTAGACAGTCGTCCTACGAGCAGTACGTC. Its protein product is CASSRQSSYEQYV.

This chain joins TRBV5-4 and TRBJ1-2, with D possibly matching TRBD1 (5 bases). This CDR3 has 13 amino acids. Germline CDR1 reads SGHNT; CDR2 reads YYREEE (reference sequence). The V end was cut by 4 bases, the J end by 3 bases, with 10 bases between. For the CDR3, the DNA is TGTGCCAGCAGCGCCCCGGGGGACTATGGCTACACCTTC. Translated: CASSAPGDYGYTF.

This chain connects TRBV7-9 to TRBJ2-1; 9 positions match TRBD1. V was pared by 3 bases and J by 4 bases, with 10 bases of the junction left unmatched. CDR1 and CDR2 (germline): SEHNR, FQNEAQ (reference sequence). CDR3 size: 17 residues. In DNA, the CDR3 is TGTGCCAGCAGCTTGGGCCTCCCGGGACAGGGTTACAATGAGCAGTTCTTC. It encodes CASSLGLPGQGYNEQFF.

J is TRBJ2-3 and V is TRBV7-9; D unclear. This CDR3 region has 13 residues. V gave up 2 bases and J gave up 4 bases, with 7 bases separating them. Germline V gene lookup returns CDR1 SEHNR and CDR2 FQNEAQ (reference sequence). The CDR3 sequence: CASSLFQADTQYF. In DNA, the CDR3 is TGTGCCAGCAGCTTATTTCAGGCAGATACGCAGTATTTT.

V is TRBV11-3 and J is TRBJ2-1; 7 positions agree with TRBD1. The CDR3 is made up of 12 amino acids. J was trimmed by 9 bases and V by 3 bases; bases with no gene match: 2. CDR1 is SGHNT, CDR2 YENEEA, per germline. The CDR3 bases are TGTGCCAGCAGCTTTAGGGGGCGTGAGCAGTTCTTC. It codes for CASSFRGREQFF.

The chain couples TRBV6-1 to TRBJ2-7, with D possibly TRBD1 on 5 matching bases. The CDR3 loop spans 16 amino acids. CDR1 and CDR2 (germline): MNHNS, SASEGT. CDR3 DNA: TGTGCCAGCAGTGAAGCTCTTTCCCGGCAGGGATTGCAGATTCCCGTC. Amino acids: CASSEALSRQGLQIPV.

The chain employs TRBV5-1 and TRBJ2-1, with D perhaps TRBD2 (5 bases). Between the trimmed V and J ends, which lost 3 bases and 4 bases, there was a span of 20 bases. Germline-derived CDR1 and CDR2 are SGHRS and YFSETQ. This CDR3 is 17 amino acids long. The CDR3 coding sequence is TGCGCCAGCAGCTGGTCCTCGGACTTGAGACTATACAATGAGCAGTTCTTC. Translation gives CASSWSSDLRLYNEQFF. The full variable domain, completed using reference TRBV5-1 and TRBJ2-1, is KAGVTQTPRYLIKTRGQQVTLSCSPISGHRSVSWYQQTPGQGLQFLFEYFSETQRNKGNFPGRFSGRQFSNSRSEMNVSTLELGDSALYLCASSWSSDLRLYNEQFFGPGTRLTVL.

The chain is built from TRBV19 and TRBJ2-3; D is ambiguous. This CDR3 comprises 11 residues. From germline, CDR1 is LNHDA and CDR2 SQIVND (reference sequence). V gave up 4 bases and J gave up 7 bases, with 6 bases separating them. The CDR3 DNA follows: TGTGCCAGTAGTACTGTAAATACGCAGTATTTT. It specifies CASSTVNTQYF.

V gene TRBV28 combines with J gene TRBJ1-3; D gene unclear. CDR3 length: 14 amino acids. CDR1 and CDR2 (germline): MDHEN, SYDVKM. V dropped 4 bases and J dropped 7 bases, with 14 bases sitting between them. The CDR3 spells CASSSGEGRNTIYF. The CDR3 nucleotides are TGTGCCAGCAGTTCCGGGGAGGGAAGGAACACCATATATTTT.

The chain couples TRBV28 to TRBJ2-5; TRBD1 aligns across 7 bases. The V gene end was trimmed by 9 bases and the J gene end by 6 bases; junction bases not matched to a gene: 7. From germline, CDR1 is MDHEN and CDR2 SYDVKM. CDR3 size: 12 residues. CDR3 loop: CASNRGTKTQYF. CDR3 nucleotides: TGTGCCAGTAACAGGGGTACAAAGACCCAGTACTTC.

The chain couples TRBV5-1 to TRBJ1-1, with TRBD1 as a possible D gene (5 bases). V was trimmed by 1 base and J by 5 bases, leaving 15 bases between them. The CDR3 runs to 15 residues. CDR1 is SGHRS and CDR2 is YFSETQ in the germline V gene. In nucleotides, the CDR3 is TGCGCCAGCAGCTTGAATGGGGGGATGGGGACTGAAGCTTTCTTT. Translation: CASSLNGGMGTEAFF. Combining the CDR3 with reference TRBV5-1 and TRBJ1-1 gives the whole variable domain KAGVTQTPRYLIKTRGQQVTLSCSPISGHRSVSWYQQTPGQGLQFLFEYFSETQRNKGNFPGRFSGRQFSNSRSEMNVSTLELGDSALYLCASSLNGGMGTEAFFGQGTRLTVV.